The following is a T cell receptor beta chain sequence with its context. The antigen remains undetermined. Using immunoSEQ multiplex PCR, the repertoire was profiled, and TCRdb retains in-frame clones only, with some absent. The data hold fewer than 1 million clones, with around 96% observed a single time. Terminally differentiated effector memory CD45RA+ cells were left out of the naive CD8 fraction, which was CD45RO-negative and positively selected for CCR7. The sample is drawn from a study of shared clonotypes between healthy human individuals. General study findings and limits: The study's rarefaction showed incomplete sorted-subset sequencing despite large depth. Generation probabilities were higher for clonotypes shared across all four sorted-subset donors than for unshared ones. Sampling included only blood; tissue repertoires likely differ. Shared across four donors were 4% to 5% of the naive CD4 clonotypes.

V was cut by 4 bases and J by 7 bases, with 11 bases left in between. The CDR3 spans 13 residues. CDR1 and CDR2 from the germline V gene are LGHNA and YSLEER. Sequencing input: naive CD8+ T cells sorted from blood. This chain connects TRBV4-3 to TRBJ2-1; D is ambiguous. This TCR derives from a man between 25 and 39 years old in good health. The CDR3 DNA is TGCGCCAGCAGCCCGAGGCCCTTGAATGAGCAGTTCTTC. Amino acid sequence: CASSPRPLNEQFF.